The source of this T cell receptor (beta chain) is a study of T cell responses to AZD1222 COVID-19 vaccine. Clones were read by immunoSEQ multiplex PCR, and TCRdb kept only the in-frame ones, dropping some. The sample records about 150,000 clones, under 95% being singletons. Germline V gene lookup returns CDR1 MNHEY and CDR2 SVGAGI. There are 15 residues in the CDR3. V lost 2 bases to trimming and J lost 0 bases, with 7 bases between them. About this clone: Its antigen remains unidentified.

Whole-study results and caveats: Reportedly, nearly half of unique spike TCRs recognized epitopes outside B.1.351/B.1.1.7 mutations.

The TCR originated in an adult who received the MenACWY meningococcal vaccine as a control. Sequenced here: peripheral blood, sampled 28 days after the second dose of the MenACWY control vaccine. The chain is built from TRBV6-5 and TRBJ2-2; D gene ambiguous. The CDR3 reads CASSYDQTNTGELFF. The CDR3 DNA follows: TGTGCCAGCAGTTACGACCAGACGAACACCGGGGAGCTGTTTTTT.